What follows is one T cell receptor beta chain and its context. Its specificity is unknown. The PCR contained 60 Vbeta and 13 Jbeta primers. Method: immunoSEQ multiplex PCR; TCRdb's copy keeps in-frame clones and lacks some. The clone table shows roughly 100,000 clones, with the ten largest holding less than 4%. The data originate from a study of cytomegalovirus exposure and HLA in healthy donors. Study results and limitations: Within a later analysis, the majority of CMV-associated TCR beta chains appeared HLA-restricted. Listed as cytomegalovirus-associated were 170 or so TCR beta chains. In a later analysis, V- and J-gene trimming of beta chains associated with a DCLRE1C missense variant, replicated independently.

Those who donated were healthy bone marrow donors. Losses at the gene ends were 5 bases for V and 4 bases for J; bases not matched to a gene: 6. CDR1 and CDR2 (germline): SQVTM, ANQGSEA. The CDR3 is made up of 15 amino acids. Sequencing used PBMCs. The V and J genes are TRBV29-1 and TRBJ2-7; 15 bases match TRBD2. This clonotype originated in a man in his forties or fifties in good health and CMV-seronegative. CDR3 nucleotides: TGCAGCGTTAAGGTGGGACTAGCGGGAGGTTACGAGCAGTACTTC. The encoded protein is CSVKVGLAGGYEQYF.